This is a list of T cell receptor beta chains from one sample in a study of T cells in Graves' hyperthyroidism and ophthalmopathy. Using its own MiXCR run on the multiplex PCR reads, TCRdb lists one record per CDR3 protein. Here the sample spans more than 300,000 distinct CDR3 sequences, over 11% being singletons. Sequenced sample: blood. Source of these receptors: a woman in her twenties or thirties with Graves' hyperthyroidism. The CDR3 runs from the conserved cysteine through the conserved F or W. A D gene is named only where the DNA matches it firmly. The listing skips clone size in some rows; elsewhere it reads once, few, many or a size class.

J: TRBJ1-5
V: TRBV2
D: TRBD1
size: many
DNA: TGTGCCAGCAATCGACAGGGGAATCAGCCCCAGCATTTT
CDR3: CASNRQGNQPQHF

J: TRBJ1-4
V: TRBV3-1
D: .
size: few
DNA: TGTGCCAGCAGCCGAGACCCTAATGAAAAACTGTTTTTT
CDR3: CASSRDPNEKLFF

J: TRBJ1-2
V: TRBV18
D: .
size: .
DNA: TGTGCCAGCTCACCACCCACGGGACCAGGAGCTAACTATGGCTACACCTTC
CDR3: CASSPPTGPGANYGYTF

J: TRBJ2-1
V: TRBV9
D: .
size: many
DNA: TGTGCCAGCAGCCCCCCCCGCTTCGCTAAGCAGTTCTTC
CDR3: CASSPPRFAKQFF

J: TRBJ1-1
V: TRBV2
D: TRBD1
size: .
DNA: TGTGCCAGCAGCTCAAACCGGGACAGGGACACTGAAGCTTTCTTT
CDR3: CASSSNRDRDTEAFF

J: TRBJ2-5
V: TRBV28
D: .
size: many
DNA: TGTGCCAGCAGTTTTAGGATAGACGGTGACTCCCAAGAGACCCAGTACTTC
CDR3: CASSFRIDGDSQETQYF

J: TRBJ2-2
V: TRBV11-2
D: TRBD1
size: many
DNA: TGTGCCAGCAGCTTAGAACAGGGGGCAACCGGGGAGCTGTTTTTT
CDR3: CASSLEQGATGELFF

J: TRBJ1-2
V: TRBV12-3/TRBV12-4
D: .
size: many
DNA: TGTGCCAGCAGTCCCCGATTGGGAGAAGGATCTCTCTATGGCTACACCTTC
CDR3: CASSPRLGEGSLYGYTF

J: TRBJ1-5
V: TRBV7-2
D: .
size: few
DNA: TGTGCCAGCAGCCCAACCATCCTACAGTCCCGAAATCAGCCCCAGCATTTT
CDR3: CASSPTILQSRNQPQHF

J: TRBJ1-3
V: TRBV28
D: .
size: .
DNA: TGTGCCAGCAGCTTCCTAAGGGGATCTGGAAACACCATATATTTT
CDR3: CASSFLRGSGNTIYF

J: TRBJ1-5
V: TRBV19
D: .
size: few
DNA: TGTGCCAGCCATCCTCGACAGTTGACTCAGCCCCAGCATTTT
CDR3: CASHPRQLTQPQHF

J: TRBJ2-3
V: TRBV6-1
D: TRBD2
size: few
DNA: TGTGCCAGCAGACCCTATCCTACCGGGAGGGCCACGATCACAGATACGCAGTATTTT
CDR3: CASRPYPTGRATITDTQYF

J: TRBJ1-5
V: TRBV28
D: TRBD1
size: many
DNA: TGTGCCAGCAGGACAGGGGAAATGGGCAATCAGCCCCAGCATTTT
CDR3: CASRTGEMGNQPQHF

J: TRBJ1-6
V: TRBV7-2
D: .
size: once
DNA: TGTGCCAGCACGGGGACACCCTATAATTCACCCCTCCACTTT
CDR3: CASTGTPYNSPLHF

J: TRBJ2-5
V: TRBV3-1
D: .
size: many
DNA: TGTGCCAGCAGCCAAGATCGGACAGATCAAGAGACCCAGTACTTC
CDR3: CASSQDRTDQETQYF

J: TRBJ2-7
V: TRBV6-2/TRBV6-3
D: .
size: .
DNA: TGTGCCAGCATAAGTCGGTACTACGAGCAGTACTTC
CDR3: CASISRYYEQYF

J: TRBJ2-1
V: TRBV28
D: .
size: many
DNA: TGTGCCAGCAGTTCTACCTTAGGGGGGGTCGCCTACAATGAGCAGTTCTTC
CDR3: CASSSTLGGVAYNEQFF

J: TRBJ1-2
V: TRBV28
D: .
size: many
DNA: TGTGCCAGCAGTTTATACGGTAGACGAGCTAACTATGGCTACACCTTC
CDR3: CASSLYGRRANYGYTF

J: TRBJ2-2
V: TRBV7-3
D: .
size: many
DNA: TGTGCCAGCAGCTTCTATGATAAGGGGGAGCTGTTTTTT
CDR3: CASSFYDKGELFF

J: TRBJ1-5
V: TRBV11-2
D: .
size: many
DNA: TGTGCCAGCAGCCGCCCGGGAGGCCGAAGTGGTCAGCCCCAGCATTTT
CDR3: CASSRPGGRSGQPQHF

J: TRBJ1-3
V: TRBV7-2
D: .
size: few
DNA: TGTGCCAGCAGCTTAGAGGCCCCGGGAAACACCATATATTTT
CDR3: CASSLEAPGNTIYF

J: TRBJ1-2
V: TRBV6-1
D: .
size: many
DNA: TGTGCCAGCAGCTTACAGGGAGACTATGGCTACACCTTC
CDR3: CASSLQGDYGYTF

J: TRBJ1-5
V: TRBV28
D: .
size: many
DNA: TGTGCCAGCGTCCCCTTTTCCGGGGCAGGACAGCCCCAGCATTTT
CDR3: CASVPFSGAGQPQHF

J: TRBJ2-7
V: TRBV20-1
D: .
size: .
DNA: TGCAGTGCTAGACCTGTCCCCTCCTACGAGCAGTACTTC
CDR3: CSARPVPSYEQYF

J: TRBJ1-5
V: TRBV4-2
D: .
size: .
DNA: TGTGCCAGCAGCCATACTTTGGAGGGCAATCAGCCCCAGCATTTT
CDR3: CASSHTLEGNQPQHF

J: TRBJ2-5
V: TRBV5-6
D: .
size: many
DNA: TGTGCCAGCAGCTTGGCCATGGGTATAGAGACCCAGTACTTC
CDR3: CASSLAMGIETQYF

J: TRBJ2-7
V: TRBV11-2
D: .
size: many
DNA: TGTGCCAGCAGCTTATGGACCGGCTCCGAGCAGTACTTC
CDR3: CASSLWTGSEQYF

J: TRBJ1-1
V: TRBV7-2
D: .
size: many
DNA: TGTGCCAGCAGCTTAGTGGTTGGCAGGATTGGAACGAACACTGAAGCTTTCTTT
CDR3: CASSLVVGRIGTNTEAFF

J: TRBJ1-1
V: TRBV7-2
D: .
size: many
DNA: TGTGCCAGCAGCTTAGGAACGGTGAACACTGAAGCTTTCTTT
CDR3: CASSLGTVNTEAFF

J: TRBJ2-3
V: TRBV28
D: TRBD2
size: many
DNA: TGTGCCAGCAGTTCGACCCGACTAGCGGGATACACAGATACGCAGTATTTT
CDR3: CASSSTRLAGYTDTQYF

J: TRBJ2-5
V: TRBV12-3/TRBV12-4
D: TRBD2
size: many
DNA: TGTGCCAGCAGTTCTCTGGCGGGAGGGTTTAAGGAGACCCAGTACTTC
CDR3: CASSSLAGGFKETQYF

J: TRBJ2-2
V: TRBV7-3
D: TRBD1
size: .
DNA: TGTGCCAGCAGCAAGACAGGGGCGACCACCGGGGAGCTGTTTTTT
CDR3: CASSKTGATTGELFF

J: TRBJ1-1
V: TRBV28
D: TRBD1
size: .
DNA: TGTGCCAGCAGTCATCTTGACAGGGGCACTGAAGCTTTCTTT
CDR3: CASSHLDRGTEAFF

J: TRBJ2-7
V: TRBV11-2
D: .
size: many
DNA: TGTGCCAGCAGCTTAGACGCCGAGCCCACCTACGAGCAGTACTTC
CDR3: CASSLDAEPTYEQYF

J: TRBJ2-4
V: TRBV7-2
D: TRBD2
size: few
DNA: TGTGCCAGCAGCTTAAAGTCTAGCGGTACAAGAGCCAAAAACATTCAGTACTTC
CDR3: CASSLKSSGTRAKNIQYF